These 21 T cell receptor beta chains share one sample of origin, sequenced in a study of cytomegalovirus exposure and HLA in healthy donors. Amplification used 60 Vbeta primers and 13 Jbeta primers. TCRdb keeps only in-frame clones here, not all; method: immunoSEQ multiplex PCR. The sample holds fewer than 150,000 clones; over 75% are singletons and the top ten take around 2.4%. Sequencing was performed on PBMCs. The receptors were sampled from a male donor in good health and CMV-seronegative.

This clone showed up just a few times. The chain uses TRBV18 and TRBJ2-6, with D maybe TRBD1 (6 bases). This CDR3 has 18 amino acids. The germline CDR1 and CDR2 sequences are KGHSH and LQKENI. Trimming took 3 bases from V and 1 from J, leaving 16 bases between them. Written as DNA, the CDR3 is TGTGCCAGCTCACCTCAGGGGATCTCTTGGTCTGGGGCCAACGTCCTGACTTTC. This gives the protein CASSPQGISWSGANVLTF.

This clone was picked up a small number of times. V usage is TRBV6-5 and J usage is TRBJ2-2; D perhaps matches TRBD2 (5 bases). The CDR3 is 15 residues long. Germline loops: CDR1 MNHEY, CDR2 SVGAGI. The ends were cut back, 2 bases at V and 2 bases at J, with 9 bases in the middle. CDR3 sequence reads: CASSYRDSNTGELFF. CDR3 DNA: TGTGCCAGCAGTTACCGGGATTCCAACACCGGGGAGCTGTTTTTT.

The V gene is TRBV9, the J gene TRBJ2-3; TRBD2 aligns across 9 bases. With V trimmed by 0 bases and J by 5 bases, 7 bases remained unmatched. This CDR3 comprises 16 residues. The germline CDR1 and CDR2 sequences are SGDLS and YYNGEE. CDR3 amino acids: CASSVAIAGEGDTQYF. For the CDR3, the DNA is TGTGCCAGCAGCGTAGCTATAGCGGGAGAGGGAGATACGCAGTATTTT. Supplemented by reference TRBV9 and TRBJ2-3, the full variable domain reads DSGVTQTPKHLITATGQRVTLRCSPRSGDLSVYWYQQSLDQGLQFLIQYYNGEERAKGNILERFSAQQFPDLHSELNLSSLELGDSALYFCASSVAIAGEGDTQYFGPGTRLTVL.

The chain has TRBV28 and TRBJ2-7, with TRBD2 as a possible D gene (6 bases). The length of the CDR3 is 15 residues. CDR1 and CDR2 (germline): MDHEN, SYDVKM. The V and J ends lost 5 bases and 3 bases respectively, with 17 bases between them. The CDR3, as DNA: TGTGCCAGCAGTACCTATTCCGGGACTTTCTACGAGCAGTACTTC. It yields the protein CASSTYSGTFYEQYF.

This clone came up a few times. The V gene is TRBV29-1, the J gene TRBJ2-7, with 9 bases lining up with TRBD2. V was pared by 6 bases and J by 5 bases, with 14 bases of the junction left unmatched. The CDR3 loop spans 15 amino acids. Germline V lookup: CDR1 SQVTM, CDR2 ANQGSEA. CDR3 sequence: CSVSAGGRAVDEQYF. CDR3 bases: TGCAGCGTCTCGGCGGGCGGGAGGGCGGTTGACGAGCAGTACTTC.

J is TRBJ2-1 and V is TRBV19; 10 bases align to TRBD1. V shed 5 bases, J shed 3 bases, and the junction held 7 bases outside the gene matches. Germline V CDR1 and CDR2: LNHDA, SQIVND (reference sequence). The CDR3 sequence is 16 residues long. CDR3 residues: CASSGTGDGDYNEQFF. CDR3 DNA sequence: TGTGCCAGTAGTGGGACAGGGGATGGGGACTACAATGAGCAGTTCTTC. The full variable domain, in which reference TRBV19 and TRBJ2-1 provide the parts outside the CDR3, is DGGITQSPKYLFRKEGQNVTLSCEQNLNHDAMYWYRQDPGQGLRLIYYSQIVNDFQKGDIAEGYSVSREKKESFPLTVTSAQKNPTAFYLCASSGTGDGDYNEQFFGPGTRLTVL.

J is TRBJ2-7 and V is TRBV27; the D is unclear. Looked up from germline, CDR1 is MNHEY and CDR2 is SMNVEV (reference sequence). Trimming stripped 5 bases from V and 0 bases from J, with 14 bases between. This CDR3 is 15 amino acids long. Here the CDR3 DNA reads TGTGCCAGCAGTCCCCTGGGCGTAGGCTCCTACGAGCAGTACTTC. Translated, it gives CASSPLGVGSYEQYF.

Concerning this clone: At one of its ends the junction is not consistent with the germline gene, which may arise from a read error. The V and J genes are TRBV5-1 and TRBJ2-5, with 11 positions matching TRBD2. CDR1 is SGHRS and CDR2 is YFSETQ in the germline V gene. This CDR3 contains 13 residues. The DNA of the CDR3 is TGCGCCAGCAGCTTGGGAACTAGCGGGAGATGGAACTTC. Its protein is CASSLGTSGRWNF.

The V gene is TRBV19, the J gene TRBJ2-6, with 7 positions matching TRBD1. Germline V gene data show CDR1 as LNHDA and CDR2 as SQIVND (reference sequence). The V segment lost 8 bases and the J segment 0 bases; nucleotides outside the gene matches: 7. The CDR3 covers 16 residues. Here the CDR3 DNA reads TGTGCCAGTTTGGACAGGCCTTACTCTGGGGCCAACGTCCTGACTTTC. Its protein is CASLDRPYSGANVLTF.

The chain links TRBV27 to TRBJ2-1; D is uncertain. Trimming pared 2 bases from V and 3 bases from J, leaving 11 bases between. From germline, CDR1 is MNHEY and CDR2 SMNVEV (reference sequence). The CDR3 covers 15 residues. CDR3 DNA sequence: TGTGCCAGCAGTTTAGACCTAGGAGTCTACAATGAGCAGTTCTTC. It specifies CASSLDLGVYNEQFF.

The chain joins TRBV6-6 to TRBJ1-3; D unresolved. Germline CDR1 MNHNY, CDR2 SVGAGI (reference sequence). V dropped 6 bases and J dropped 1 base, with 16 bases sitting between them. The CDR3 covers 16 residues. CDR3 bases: TGTGCCAGCAGCCGATCATATCCGGGTTCTGGAAACACCATATATTTT. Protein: CASSRSYPGSGNTIYF.

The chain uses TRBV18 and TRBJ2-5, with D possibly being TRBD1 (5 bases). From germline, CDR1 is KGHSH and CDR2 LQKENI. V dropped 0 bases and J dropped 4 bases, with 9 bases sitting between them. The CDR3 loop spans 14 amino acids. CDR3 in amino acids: CASSPPGQGETQYF. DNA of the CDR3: TGTGCCAGCTCACCACCCGGGCAGGGAGAGACCCAGTACTTC.

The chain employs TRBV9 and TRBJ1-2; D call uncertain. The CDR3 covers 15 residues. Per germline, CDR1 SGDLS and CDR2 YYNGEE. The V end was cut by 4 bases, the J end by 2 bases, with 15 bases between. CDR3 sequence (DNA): TGTGCCAGCAGCTCCGGAGCGTATGAGAACTATGGCTACACCTTC. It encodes CASSSGAYENYGYTF.

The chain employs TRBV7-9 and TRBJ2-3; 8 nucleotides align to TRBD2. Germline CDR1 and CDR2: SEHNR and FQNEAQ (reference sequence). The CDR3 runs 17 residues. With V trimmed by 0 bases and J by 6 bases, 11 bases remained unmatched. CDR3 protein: CASSLASAGVIRDTQYF. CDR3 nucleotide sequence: TGTGCCAGCAGCTTAGCATCAGCGGGAGTGATTAGGGATACGCAGTATTTT.

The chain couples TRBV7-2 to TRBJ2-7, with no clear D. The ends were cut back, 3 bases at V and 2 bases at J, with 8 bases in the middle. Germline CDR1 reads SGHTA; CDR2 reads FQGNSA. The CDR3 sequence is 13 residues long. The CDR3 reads CASSLSTPYEQYF. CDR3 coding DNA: TGTGCCAGCAGCTTGAGTACCCCCTACGAGCAGTACTTC.

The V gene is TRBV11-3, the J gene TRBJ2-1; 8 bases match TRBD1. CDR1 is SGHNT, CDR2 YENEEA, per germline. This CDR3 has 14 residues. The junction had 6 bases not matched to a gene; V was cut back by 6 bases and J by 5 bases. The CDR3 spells CASSGQGSHNEQFF. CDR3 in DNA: TGTGCCAGCAGTGGACAGGGATCCCACAATGAGCAGTTCTTC.

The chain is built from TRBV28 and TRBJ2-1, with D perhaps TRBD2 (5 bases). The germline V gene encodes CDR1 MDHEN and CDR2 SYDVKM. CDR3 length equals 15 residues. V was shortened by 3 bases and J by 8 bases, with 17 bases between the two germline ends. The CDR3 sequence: CASSLGRGLRYEQFF. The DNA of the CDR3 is TGTGCCAGCAGTTTGGGTCGGGGATTGCGGTATGAGCAGTTCTTC. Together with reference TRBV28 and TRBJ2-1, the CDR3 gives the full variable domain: DVKVTQSSRYLVKRTGEKVFLECVQDMDHENMFWYRQDPGLGLRLIYFSYDVKMKEKGDIPEGYSVSREKKERFSLILESASTNQTSMYLCASSLGRGLRYEQFFGPGTRLTVL.

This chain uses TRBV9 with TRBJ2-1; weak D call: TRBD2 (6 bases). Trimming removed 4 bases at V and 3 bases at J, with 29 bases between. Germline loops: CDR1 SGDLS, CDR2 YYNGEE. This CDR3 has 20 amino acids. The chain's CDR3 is CASSPGLKNRDRHGYNEQFF. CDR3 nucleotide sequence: TGTGCCAGCAGCCCTGGACTAAAAAACCGGGACCGACATGGCTACAATGAGCAGTTCTTC.

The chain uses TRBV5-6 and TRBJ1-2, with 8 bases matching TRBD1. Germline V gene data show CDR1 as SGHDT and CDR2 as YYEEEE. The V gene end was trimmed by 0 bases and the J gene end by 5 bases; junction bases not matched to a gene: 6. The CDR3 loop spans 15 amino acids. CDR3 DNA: TGTGCCAGCAGCTTGGAACCCGGACAGGGATATGGCTACACCTTC. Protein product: CASSLEPGQGYGYTF.

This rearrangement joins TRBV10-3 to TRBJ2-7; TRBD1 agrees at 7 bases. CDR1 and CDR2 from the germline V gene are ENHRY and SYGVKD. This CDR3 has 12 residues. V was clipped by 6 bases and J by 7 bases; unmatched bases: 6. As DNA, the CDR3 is TGTGCCATCAGGGAAACAGGGGATGAGCAGTACTTC. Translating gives CAIRETGDEQYF.

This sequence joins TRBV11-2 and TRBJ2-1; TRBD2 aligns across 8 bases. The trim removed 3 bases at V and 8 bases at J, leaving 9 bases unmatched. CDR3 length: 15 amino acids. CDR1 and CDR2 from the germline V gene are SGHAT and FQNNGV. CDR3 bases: TGTGCCAGCAGCTTCCGGGGTAGCGGGACCGATGAGCAGTTCTTC. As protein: CASSFRGSGTDEQFF.